These T cell receptor beta chains were read from a single sample in a study of PD-L1 blockade in urothelial cancer. Sequencing used immunoSEQ multiplex PCR; TCRdb keeps in-frame clones, though not all of them. The sample records 55,000 to 70,000 clones, approximately 80% being singletons. The specimen comprised PBMCs, sampled around atezolizumab (anti-PD-L1) treatment. Every receptor here comes from a man aged 70-80 years with urothelial cancer. The CDR3 runs from the conserved cysteine through the conserved F or W. D genes are given only for firm matches. The size entry is marked missing in some rows and otherwise reads once, few, many or a size class.

abundance,j_gene,d_gene,v_gene,CDR3aa,CDR3nt
-,TRBJ2-7,-,TRBV28,CASSTGYYEQYF,TGTGCCAGCAGTACCGGGTACTACGAGCAGTACTTC
-,TRBJ1-1,-,TRBV28,CASSLSSGQGPEAFF,TGTGCCAGCAGTTTATCCTCGGGACAAGGGCCTGAAGCTTTCTTT
-,TRBJ2-5,TRBD2,TRBV5-4,CASSFGLGETQYF,TGTGCCAGCAGCTTCGGACTAGGAGAGACCCAGTACTTC
-,TRBJ2-7,-,TRBV6-5,CASRNTRSSYEQYF,TGTGCCAGCAGAAACACTAGGAGCTCCTACGAGCAGTACTTC
few,TRBJ2-3,-,TRBV15,CATSQISTDTQYF,TGTGCCACCAGTCAGATTAGCACAGATACGCAGTATTTT
few,TRBJ1-1,-,TRBV14,CASSQEEITEAFF,TGTGCCAGCAGCCAAGAGGAGATCACTGAAGCTTTCTTT
-,TRBJ1-2,-,TRBV6-5,CASSARTDNYGYTF,TGTGCCAGCAGTGCTAGGACAGATAACTATGGCTACACCTTC
-,TRBJ1-4,-,TRBV2,CASRYTGSAEKLFF,TGTGCCAGCAGATACACAGGGTCAGCCGAAAAACTGTTTTTT
-,TRBJ1-1,TRBD1,TRBV6-5,CASSYTGDTEAFF,TGTGCCAGCAGTTATACAGGGGACACTGAAGCTTTCTTT
-,TRBJ2-1,TRBD2,TRBV5-1,CASSKDRGRTSGRSYNEQFF,TGCGCCAGCAGCAAGGACAGGGGGAGGACTAGCGGGAGATCCTACAATGAGCAGTTCTTC
-,TRBJ1-4,-,TRBV4-1,CASSQVWRGGDEKLFF,TGCGCCAGCAGCCAAGTATGGCGGGGGGGTGATGAAAAACTGTTTTTT
-,TRBJ2-1,TRBD2,TRBV29-1,CSVSGLAGDEQFF,TGCAGCGTAAGTGGACTAGCGGGAGACGAGCAGTTCTTC
-,TRBJ2-7,TRBD1,TRBV28,CASSVDRARYEQYF,TGTGCCAGCAGTGTTGACAGGGCTCGCTACGAGCAGTACTTC
-,TRBJ2-5,-,TRBV6-5,CASTSLEGETQYF,TGTGCCAGCACTAGCCTTGAAGGGGAGACCCAGTACTTC
-,TRBJ2-7,TRBD2,TRBV9,CASGRTSGMGEQYF,TGTGCCAGCGGTAGGACTAGCGGGATGGGCGAGCAGTACTTC
-,TRBJ2-7,-,TRBV7-2,CASSFRTNSYEQYF,TGTGCCAGCAGCTTCAGGACTAACTCCTACGAGCAGTACTTC
-,TRBJ1-2,-,TRBV6-5,CASSYGRGEFVGYTF,TGTGCCAGCAGTTACGGGCGGGGCGAATTCGTCGGCTACACCTTC
-,TRBJ2-7,-,TRBV19,CASSHQGIYEQYF,TGTGCCAGTAGTCATCAGGGGATCTACGAGCAGTACTTC
once,TRBJ1-4,-,TRBV2,CASSVQEKLFF,TGTGCCAGCAGTGTTCAGGAAAAACTGTTTTTT
-,TRBJ1-2,TRBD1,TRBV19,CASSMDPPQGVLYGYTF,TGTGCCAGTAGTATGGACCCGCCCCAGGGGGTGCTCTATGGCTACACCTTC
once,TRBJ2-7,-,TRBV2,CASSEDRFAYEQYF,TGTGCCAGCAGTGAAGACAGGTTTGCCTACGAGCAGTACTTC
-,TRBJ2-7,TRBD2,TRBV28,CASSFVSGRASHEQYF,TGTGCCAGCAGTTTCGTTAGCGGGAGGGCCAGCCACGAGCAGTACTTC
-,TRBJ1-5,-,TRBV19,CASSIGGFEHF,TGTGCCAGTAGTATAGGAGGTTTTGAGCATTTT
once,TRBJ1-2,-,TRBV6-4,CASREGVTSGYTF,TGTGCCAGCAGAGAGGGGGTTACGAGTGGCTACACCTTC
-,TRBJ2-3,TRBD1,TRBV11-3,CASSSGQGPDTQYF,TGTGCCAGCAGCTCAGGACAGGGCCCAGATACGCAGTATTTT
-,TRBJ1-1,-,TRBV11-2,CASSLVLRVRTEAFF,TGTGCCAGCAGCTTAGTGCTCAGGGTGAGGACTGAAGCTTTCTTT
-,TRBJ2-7,-,TRBV13,CASSLQPSGDEQYF,TGTGCCAGCAGCTTACAACCTTCCGGTGACGAGCAGTACTTC
once,TRBJ2-1,TRBD2,TRBV19,CASSTGLVGFDEQFF,TGTGCCAGTAGTACCGGACTAGTGGGCTTCGATGAGCAGTTCTTC
medium-sized,TRBJ2-5,-,TRBV6-1,CASSDWRGQETQYF,TGTGCCAGCAGTGATTGGAGGGGACAAGAGACCCAGTACTTC
-,TRBJ1-2,TRBD1,TRBV10-1,CASSESATGGYGYTF,TGCGCCAGCAGTGAGTCGGCGACAGGGGGATATGGCTACACCTTC
-,TRBJ2-7,-,TRBV5-6,CASSLYGQAPYEQYF,TGTGCCAGCAGCTTGTATGGTCAGGCGCCCTACGAGCAGTACTTC
-,TRBJ2-5,-,TRBV4-2,CASSRPHEGEETQYF,TGTGCCAGCAGCCGCCCCCATGAGGGAGAAGAGACCCAGTACTTC
-,TRBJ2-1,-,TRBV6-6,CASSYPTSSYNEQFF,TGTGCCAGCAGTTACCCGACTAGCTCCTACAATGAGCAGTTCTTC
-,TRBJ1-5,-,TRBV30,CAWSAFESQPQHF,TGTGCCTGGAGTGCTTTTGAGAGTCAGCCCCAGCATTTT
-,TRBJ2-1,-,TRBV6-5,CASSGDGGLYNEQFF,TGTGCCAGCAGCGGAGACGGGGGGCTCTACAATGAGCAGTTCTTC
-,TRBJ2-7,TRBD2,TRBV7-8,CASSGGTSGTHEQYF,TGTGCCAGCAGCGGAGGGACTAGCGGGACCCACGAGCAGTACTTC
few,TRBJ1-1,-,TRBV29-1,CSVGANRVDTEAFF,TGCAGCGTTGGAGCGAACAGGGTAGATACTGAAGCTTTCTTT
-,TRBJ2-1,-,TRBV19,CASSIARGSYNEQFF,TGTGCCAGTAGTATAGCGAGAGGTTCCTACAATGAGCAGTTCTTC
-,TRBJ2-2,-,TRBV19,CASSTTGYTGELFF,TGTGCCAGTAGTACTACAGGGTACACCGGGGAGCTGTTTTTT
-,TRBJ2-7,TRBD2,TRBV6-6,CASTQTSGDYEQYF,TGTGCCAGCACCCAGACTAGCGGGGACTACGAGCAGTACTTC
few,TRBJ1-1,-,TRBV18,CASLEDLNTEAFF,TGTGCCAGCTTAGAAGACTTGAACACTGAAGCTTTCTTT
-,TRBJ1-5,-,TRBV28,CASSTRRVGNQPQHF,TGTGCCAGCAGTACACGCAGGGTCGGCAATCAGCCCCAGCATTTT
few,TRBJ2-5,-,TRBV7-9,CASSQARDSYQETQYF,TGTGCCAGCAGCCAAGCTCGCGACAGTTACCAAGAGACCCAGTACTTC
-,TRBJ1-1,-,TRBV29-1,CSALGQGLNTEAFF,TGCAGCGCCCTTGGGCAGGGTCTGAACACTGAAGCTTTCTTT
-,TRBJ2-1,TRBD2,TRBV12-5,CASGLRLAGNEQFF,TGTGCTAGTGGTTTGAGGCTAGCGGGCAATGAGCAGTTCTTC
-,TRBJ1-1,TRBD1,TRBV18,CASSLTTDRGDTEAFF,TGTGCCAGCTCACTCACAACGGACAGGGGGGACACTGAAGCTTTCTTT
-,TRBJ1-1,-,TRBV27,CASSAPRSGLNTEAFF,TGTGCCAGCAGCGCCCCACGTTCGGGATTGAACACTGAAGCTTTCTTT
-,TRBJ2-5,TRBD2,TRBV5-4,CASSLTSGSQGETQYF,TGTGCCAGCAGCTTGACTAGCGGGAGTCAAGGGGAGACCCAGTACTTC
-,TRBJ1-3,TRBD1,TRBV7-2,CASSAQGGMDILDTIYF,TGTGCCAGCAGCGCACAGGGGGGCATGGACATCTTGGACACCATATATTTT